The 31 T cell receptor beta chains in this list originate from one sample, sequenced in a study of cytomegalovirus exposure and HLA in healthy donors. In the PCR, 60 Vbeta and 13 Jbeta primers were used. TCRdb's copy holds only in-frame clones and misses some; the assay was immunoSEQ multiplex PCR. This repertoire shows 170,000 or so clones, 65% to 85% found once; its top ten account for under 2.5%. The sequenced sample was PBMCs. Source of these receptors: a man aged 55 to 70 in good health and CMV-seronegative.

This clone has more than one count but fewer than ten. This sequence joins TRBV6-1 and TRBJ2-3; possibly TRBD2 for D (6 bases). The ends were cut back, 2 bases at V and 3 bases at J, with 15 bases in the middle. CDR3 length: 16 amino acids. Germline-derived CDR1 and CDR2 are MNHNS and SASEGT. CDR3 DNA sequence: TGTGCCAGCAGTGAACAGGGCGGGAAGCGAACAGATACGCAGTATTTT. This codes for CASSEQGGKRTDTQYF.

This chain joins TRBV5-1 and TRBJ2-7; 14 bases align to TRBD2. This CDR3 has 16 residues. V dropped 0 bases and J dropped 3; count of bases not matched to a gene: 2. Germline V gives CDR1 SGHRS, CDR2 YFSETQ. The CDR3: CASSLGGTSGGYEQYF. The CDR3 nucleotides are TGCGCCAGCAGCTTGGGCGGGACTAGCGGGGGCTACGAGCAGTACTTC.

The chain carries TRBV5-1 and TRBJ1-2; a possible D gene is TRBD1 (6 bases). The CDR3 covers 15 residues. The V end was cut by 4 bases, the J end by 8 bases, with 21 bases between. Per the germline V gene, CDR1 is SGHRS and CDR2 is YFSETQ. The CDR3 reads CASSPPLEGGGGYTF. As DNA, the CDR3 is TGCGCCAGCAGCCCCCCACTGGAGGGGGGGGGAGGCTACACCTTC.

V usage is TRBV5-1 and J usage is TRBJ1-2; D possibly corresponds to TRBD1 (6 bases). V was trimmed by 4 bases and J by 3 bases, leaving 10 bases between them. The CDR3 has 13 residues. CDR1 is SGHRS and CDR2 is YFSETQ in the germline V gene. Here the CDR3 DNA reads TGCGCCAGCAGCCAAACAGGGTACTATGGCTACACCTTC. This gives the protein CASSQTGYYGYTF.

In this sample, this clone turned up a few times. The gene calls are TRBV11-2 and TRBJ2-3; TRBD2 is a possible D gene (5 bases). The germline V and J ends were trimmed by 0 bases and 4 bases, with 8 bases remaining between them. CDR3 length: 14 residues. Germline-derived CDR1 and CDR2 are SGHAT and FQNNGV. The CDR3 reads CASSLDRGPDTQYF. The CDR3 bases are TGTGCCAGCAGCTTAGATCGGGGTCCAGATACGCAGTATTTT.

V and J are TRBV5-4 and TRBJ2-7; 7 nucleotides agree with TRBD2. Germline V lookup: CDR1 SGHNT, CDR2 YYREEE (reference sequence). The CDR3 spans 15 residues. V was pared by 0 bases and J by 2 bases, with 5 bases of the junction left unmatched. CDR3 DNA sequence: TGTGCCAGCAGCTTGGGGGGACTACAGGCCTACGAGCAGTACTTC. It is translated as CASSLGGLQAYEQYF.

This chain uses TRBV6-5 with TRBJ2-5; 7 bases align to TRBD1. J was trimmed by 1 base and V by 8 bases; bases with no gene match: 7. The CDR3 covers 14 residues. The germline CDR1 and CDR2 sequences are MNHEY and SVGAGI. The CDR3 DNA is TGTGCCAGCTCGATGACAGGGAGCCAAGAGACCCAGTACTTC. It specifies CASSMTGSQETQYF.

The chain employs TRBV2 and TRBJ1-2; 7 bases are shared with TRBD1. This CDR3 comprises 15 residues. Trimming took 3 bases from V and 4 from J; bases not matched to a gene: 8. From germline, CDR1 is SNHLY and CDR2 FYNNEI. The CDR3 region is CASSEARGTVYGYTF. CDR3 nucleotide sequence: TGTGCCAGCAGTGAGGCCCGGGGGACAGTCTATGGCTACACCTTC.

J is TRBJ1-4 and V is TRBV4-2, with D maybe TRBD1 (5 bases). Germline-derived CDR1 and CDR2 are LGHNA and YNFKEQ. There are 17 residues in the CDR3. The V gene lost 1 base and the J gene lost 0 bases, with 12 bases spanning the gap. The CDR3 DNA is TGTGCCAGCAGCCAAGGCCCCTCGACAGCAACTAATGAAAAACTGTTTTTT. As protein: CASSQGPSTATNEKLFF.

The rearrangement links TRBV4-3 to TRBJ1-5; D is possibly TRBD1 (6 bases). The length of the CDR3 is 15 residues. Germline CDR1 and CDR2: LGHNA and YSLEER. The V end lost 1 base, the J end lost 6 bases, and 13 bases lay between the germline ends. CDR3 nucleotides: TGCGCCAGCAGCCAAGTACAGGGTCTGAGTCAGCCCCAGCATTTT. Its protein is CASSQVQGLSQPQHF.

The chain joins TRBV19 to TRBJ1-1; D gene ambiguous. The germline CDR1 and CDR2 sequences are LNHDA and SQIVND (reference sequence). This CDR3 region has 13 residues. V dropped 5 bases and J dropped 4 bases, with 11 bases sitting between them. CDR3 amino acids: CASSAQVGTEAFF. The DNA for the CDR3 is TGTGCCAGTAGTGCCCAGGTGGGCACTGAAGCTTTCTTT.

The chain recombines TRBV6-6 with TRBJ2-7; TRBD2 aligns across 9 bases. Germline values: CDR1 MNHNY, CDR2 SVGAGI (reference sequence). The ends lost 2 bases at V and 4 bases at J; junction bases unmatched: 6. This CDR3 region has 15 residues. The CDR3, as DNA: TGTGCCAGCAGTTACGAGGCGGGAGGGGGGTACGAGCAGTACTTC. Encoded protein: CASSYEAGGGYEQYF.

Comment on this clone: Distinct nucleotide sequences in the sample also encode this CDR3. The chain combines TRBV19 with TRBJ2-5; D possibly corresponds to TRBD1 (6 bases). Germline values: CDR1 LNHDA, CDR2 SQIVND (reference sequence). The CDR3 covers 13 residues. Trimming left V 3 bases short and J 2 bases short, with 7 bases between. The CDR3 loop reads CASSIQGQETQYF. The DNA of the CDR3 is TGTGCCAGTAGTATCCAGGGGCAAGAGACCCAGTACTTC.

The chain is built from TRBV4-1 and TRBJ1-5; 7 bases map to TRBD1. The J segment lost 7 bases and the V segment lost 1 base, leaving 10 bases of the junction unmatched. Germline CDR1 is MGHRA and CDR2 is YSYEKL. CDR3 length: 16 residues. CDR3 nucleotide sequence: TGCGCCAGCAGCCAAGCGGTCGACAGGGATAGGCAGCCCCAGCATTTT. This gives the protein CASSQAVDRDRQPQHF.

V and J are TRBV27 and TRBJ2-2; D not certain. Germline V gene data show CDR1 as MNHEY and CDR2 as SMNVEV (reference sequence). V was clipped by 3 bases and J by 0 bases, with 8 bases between them. The length of the CDR3 is 15 residues. CDR3 loop: CASSLVTANTGELFF. CDR3 DNA: TGTGCCAGCAGTTTGGTAACAGCGAACACCGGGGAGCTGTTTTTT.

V usage is TRBV20-1 and J usage is TRBJ2-2, with D uncertain. Trimming pared 6 bases from V and 5 bases from J, leaving 7 bases between. Per the germline V gene, CDR1 is DFQATT and CDR2 is SNEGSKA (reference sequence). This CDR3 is 11 amino acids long. The CDR3 DNA follows: TGCAGTGCGAGTAGAACCGGGGAGCTGTTTTTT. It yields the protein CSASRTGELFF.

As DNA, the CDR3 is TGTGCCAGCAGACCGTTAGCAGCCACGTACCAAGAGACCCAGTACTTC. Its translation: CASRPLAATYQETQYF. The chain links TRBV27 to TRBJ2-5; D call uncertain. The CDR3 totals 16 residues. V shed 6 bases and J shed 0 bases, with 17 bases lying between them. Germline V CDR1 and CDR2: MNHEY, SMNVEV (reference sequence).

This chain links TRBV27 with TRBJ1-2; D may be TRBD1 (5 bases). The V and J ends lost 8 bases and 7 bases respectively, with 17 bases between them. CDR3 length equals 13 residues. CDR1 is MNHEY and CDR2 is SMNVEV in the germline V gene (reference sequence). The CDR3 here is CASGVGGFSGYTF. The CDR3, as DNA: TGTGCCAGCGGGGTCGGGGGGTTCTCTGGCTACACCTTC.

The rearrangement links TRBV5-1 to TRBJ2-5; the D gene is possibly TRBD2 (6 bases). Germline loops: CDR1 SGHRS, CDR2 YFSETQ. Trimming pared 0 bases from V and 4 bases from J, leaving 7 bases between. This CDR3 is 13 amino acids long. The CDR3 DNA sequence: TGCGCCAGCAGCTTGGGACTAGGAGAGACCCAGTACTTC. Its translation: CASSLGLGETQYF.

The rearrangement uses TRBV10-3 and TRBJ2-2, with 8 bases lining up with TRBD2. There are 15 residues in the CDR3. Trimming at V came to 6 bases and at J to 5 bases, leaving 8 bases not matched to a gene. Per germline, CDR1 ENHRY and CDR2 SYGVKD. CDR3: CAISPTSEETGELFF. DNA of the CDR3: TGTGCCATCAGCCCGACTAGCGAGGAGACCGGGGAGCTGTTTTTT.

This sequence joins TRBV27 and TRBJ2-5; 12 nucleotides align to TRBD2. The CDR3 runs 15 residues. Trimming cost V 7 bases and J 4 bases; bases outside gene matches: 7. CDR1 and CDR2 from the germline V gene are MNHEY and SMNVEV (reference sequence). The CDR3 loop reads CASTSLAGGGETQYF. The CDR3 region has the DNA TGTGCCAGCACCTCCCTAGCGGGAGGGGGAGAGACCCAGTACTTC.

This sequence joins TRBV18 and TRBJ2-5, with 7 bases lining up with TRBD1. This CDR3 comprises 15 residues. The junction had 5 bases not matched to a gene; V was cut back by 1 base and J by 3 bases. Germline V gene sequence: CDR1 KGHSH, CDR2 LQKENI. The CDR3 DNA follows: TGTGCCAGCTCACCACAAGGACAGGCGGAAGAGACCCAGTACTTC. Amino acid sequence: CASSPQGQAEETQYF.

V is TRBV4-1 and J is TRBJ1-2, with a possible D match to TRBD1 (6 bases). Germline V CDR1 and CDR2: MGHRA, YSYEKL. The CDR3 has 14 residues. V shed 1 base and J shed 4 bases, with 10 bases lying between them. CDR3 sequence (DNA): TGCGCCAGCAGCCAAGCTTTGGACAGCTATGGCTACACCTTC. Translating gives CASSQALDSYGYTF.

V gene TRBV7-6 combines with J gene TRBJ2-5; 7 positions match TRBD1. Germline CDR1 and CDR2: SGHVS and FNYEAQ. The junction had 3 bases not matched to a gene; V was cut back by 5 bases and J by 3 bases. The length of the CDR3 is 13 residues. The CDR3 bases are TGTGCCAGCAGCCTCGACAGGGAAGAGACCCAGTACTTC. Translating gives CASSLDREETQYF.

The chain joins TRBV5-6 to TRBJ1-5, with 10 bases matching TRBD1. Trimming took 1 base from V and 2 from J; bases not matched to a gene: 9. This CDR3 is built from 18 residues. Per the germline V gene, CDR1 is SGHDT and CDR2 is YYEEEE. The CDR3 region has the DNA TGTGCCAGCAGCTTGCGGGACAGGGGCCGCTATGGCAATCAGCCCCAGCATTTT. This encodes CASSLRDRGRYGNQPQHF. The full variable domain, with the rest looked up from reference TRBV5-6 and TRBJ1-5, is DAGVTQSPTHLIKTRGQQVTLRCSPKSGHDTVSWYQQALGQGPQFIFQYYEEEERQRGNFPDRFSGHQFPNYSSELNVNALLLGDSALYLCASSLRDRGRYGNQPQHFGDGTRLSIL.

The CDR3 loop is CASRRDTHKAFF. CDR3 in DNA: TGTGCCAGCAGGAGGGATACACACAAAGCTTTCTTT. The rearrangement uses TRBV2 and TRBJ1-1; no definite D call. Germline CDR1 is SNHLY and CDR2 is FYNNEI. V was shortened by 6 bases and J by 9 bases, with 14 bases between the two germline ends. The length of the CDR3 is 12 residues.

The chain links TRBV6-1 to TRBJ1-1; no clear D gene. V was shortened by 7 bases and J by 1 base, with 10 bases between the two germline ends. Germline CDR1 MNHNS, CDR2 SASEGT. The CDR3 has 13 amino acids. The CDR3 nucleotides are TGTGCCAGCATAAGACATTCGAACACTGAAGCTTTCTTT. Translated: CASIRHSNTEAFF.

The J gene is TRBJ1-4, the V gene TRBV6-6, with D maybe TRBD1 (5 bases). Germline V gene sequence: CDR1 MNHNY, CDR2 SVGAGI (reference sequence). Trimming took 2 bases from V and 8 from J, leaving 15 bases between them. CDR3 length equals 15 residues. The CDR3 DNA reads TGTGCCAGCAGTTACGGAGCAGGGCGGAAGGAAAAACTGTTTTTT. Protein product: CASSYGAGRKEKLFF.

J is TRBJ2-1 and V is TRBV5-4; 16 bases line up with TRBD2. The germline V gene encodes CDR1 SGHNT and CDR2 YYREEE (reference sequence). V lost 4 bases and J lost 6; bases outside the gene matches: 13. CDR3 size: 19 residues. The CDR3 region is CASSQYDSGLAGGPNEQFF. CDR3 nucleotide sequence: TGTGCCAGCAGCCAATATGACTCGGGACTAGCGGGGGGGCCCAATGAGCAGTTCTTC. Filled out from reference TRBV5-4 and TRBJ2-1, the complete variable domain reads ETGVTQSPTHLIKTRGQQVTLRCSSQSGHNTVSWYQQALGQGPQFIFQYYREEENGRGNFPPRFSGLQFPNYSSELNVNALELDDSALYLCASSQYDSGLAGGPNEQFFGPGTRLTVL.

V and J are TRBV7-9 and TRBJ2-1, with 10 positions matching TRBD2. The germline CDR1 and CDR2 sequences are SEHNR and FQNEAQ (reference sequence). With 6 bases clipped from V and 8 bases from J, the junction kept 10 bases outside the gene matches. This CDR3 has 15 amino acids. DNA of the CDR3: TGTGCCAGCAGTCTCAGCGGGGGGGCTTCTTATGAGCAGTTCTTC. Amino acids: CASSLSGGASYEQFF.

This chain uses TRBV19 with TRBJ2-1; D is perhaps TRBD2 (5 bases). V dropped 6 bases and J dropped 11 bases, with 11 bases sitting between them. The length of the CDR3 is 11 residues. Germline V gene data show CDR1 as LNHDA and CDR2 as SQIVND (reference sequence). The CDR3 DNA sequence: TGTGCCAGTAGATTGAGCGGTAAGCAGTTCTTC. This translates into CASRLSGKQFF.